The 6 T cell receptor beta chains given below trace back to one sample, sequenced in a study of beta chain features in type 1 diabetes. Study outcomes and limitations: TCRB CDR3s were moderately but significantly shorter in Type 1 diabetes patients in all four CD4+ subsets.

Expressed TCRB transcripts were sequenced after all isolated RNA was converted to cDNA. TCRdb keeps only in-frame clones here, not all; method: immunoSEQ multiplex PCR. The sample includes about 280,000 clones, 15% of them seen just once. No antigens are known for them. The sequenced material came from naive CD4+ T cells from blood. The receptors were gathered from a man in his late teens or twenties with type 1 diabetes.

This clone was seen only a few times. The chain recombines TRBV27 with TRBJ2-3; D is perhaps TRBD1 (5 bases). V was clipped by 2 bases and J by 0 bases, with 9 bases between them. This CDR3 has 15 amino acids. Germline V gene data show CDR1 as MNHEY and CDR2 as SMNVEV (reference sequence). CDR3 amino acids: CASSLLGRSTDTQYF. The DNA for the CDR3 is TGTGCCAGCAGTTTACTGGGGCGCAGCACAGATACGCAGTATTTT.

J is TRBJ1-2 and V is TRBV27, with 11 bases aligning to TRBD1. After removal of 4 bases from V and 3 bases from J, the junction contained 4 bases not matched to a gene. CDR3 size: 15 residues. The germline V gene encodes CDR1 MNHEY and CDR2 SMNVEV (reference sequence). In nucleotides, the CDR3 is TGTGCCAGCAGTTCCCGGACAGGGGGCCACTATGGCTACACCTTC. Amino acids: CASSSRTGGHYGYTF.

The chain has TRBV10-2 and TRBJ2-7, with 7 bases fitting TRBD1. The V segment lost 4 bases and the J segment 7 bases; nucleotides outside the gene matches: 10. The CDR3 is 14 amino acids. In germline, CDR1 is WSHSY, CDR2 SAAADI. CDR3 region: CASSVKGAHREQYF. The CDR3 nucleotides read TGCGCCAGCAGTGTCAAGGGGGCGCATAGGGAGCAGTACTTC.

This clone came up a few times. The rearrangement links TRBV7-8 to TRBJ1-5, with 7 bases aligning to TRBD1. This CDR3 has 15 amino acids. The J segment lost 4 bases and the V segment lost 5 bases, leaving 8 bases of the junction unmatched. Germline assignment: CDR1 SGHVS and CDR2 FQNEAQ. The chain's CDR3 is CASSARTGPNQPQHF. The DNA for the CDR3 is TGTGCCAGCAGCGCCCGGACAGGCCCGAATCAGCCCCAGCATTTT.

In this sample, this clone turned up a few times. This chain connects TRBV27 to TRBJ1-1, with D possibly TRBD1 on 5 matching bases. CDR1 and CDR2 from the germline V gene are MNHEY and SMNVEV (reference sequence). This CDR3 has 13 residues. V gave up 7 bases and J gave up 1 base, with 10 bases separating them. The CDR3, as DNA: TGTGCCAGCACCGATACAGGGAACACTGAAGCTTTCTTT. Protein product: CASTDTGNTEAFF.

The genes are TRBV7-2 and TRBJ1-2; D is perhaps TRBD1 (5 bases). V lost 5 bases to trimming and J lost 4 bases, with 23 bases between them. Germline CDR1 SGHTA, CDR2 FQGNSA. The length of the CDR3 is 17 residues. CDR3 nucleotide sequence: TGTGCCAGCAGCCCCAGGCTGACAGAGAGGGACTTCTATGGCTACACCTTC. Translated: CASSPRLTERDFYGYTF.